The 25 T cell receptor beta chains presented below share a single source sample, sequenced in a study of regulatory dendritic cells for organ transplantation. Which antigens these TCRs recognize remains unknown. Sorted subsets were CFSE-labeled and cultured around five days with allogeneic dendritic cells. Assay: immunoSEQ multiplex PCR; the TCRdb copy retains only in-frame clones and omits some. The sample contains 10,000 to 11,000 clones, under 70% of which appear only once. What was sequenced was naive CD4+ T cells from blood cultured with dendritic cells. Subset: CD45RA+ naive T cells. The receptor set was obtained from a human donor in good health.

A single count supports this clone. The CDR3 DNA follows: TGTGCCAGCAGTGAACGGACAGGCACCGGGGAGCTGTTTTTT. Translating gives CASSERTGTGELFF. This chain links TRBV6-1 with TRBJ2-2; TRBD1 matches 7 bases. Germline V gives CDR1 MNHNS, CDR2 SASEGT. The CDR3 length is 14 residues. Germline trimming cut 2 bases from V and 4 bases from J; bases unmatched to any gene: 1.

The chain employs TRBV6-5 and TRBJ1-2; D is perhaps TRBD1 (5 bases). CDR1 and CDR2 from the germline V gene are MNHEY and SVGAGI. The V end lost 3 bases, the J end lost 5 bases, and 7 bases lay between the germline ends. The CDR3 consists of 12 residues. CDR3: CASSYGGYGYTF. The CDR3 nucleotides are TGTGCCAGCAGTTATGGGGGGTATGGCTACACCTTC.

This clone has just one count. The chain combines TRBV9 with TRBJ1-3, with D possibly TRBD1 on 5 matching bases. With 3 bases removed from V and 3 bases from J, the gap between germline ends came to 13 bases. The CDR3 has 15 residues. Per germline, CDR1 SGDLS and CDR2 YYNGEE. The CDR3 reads CASSGRDFGGNTIYF. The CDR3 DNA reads TGTGCCAGCAGCGGTAGGGACTTCGGTGGAAACACCATATATTTT.

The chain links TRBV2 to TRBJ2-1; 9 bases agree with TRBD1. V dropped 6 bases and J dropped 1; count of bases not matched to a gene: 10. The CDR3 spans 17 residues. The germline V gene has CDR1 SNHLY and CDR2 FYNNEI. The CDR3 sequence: CASRGYRGLISYNEQFF. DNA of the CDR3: TGTGCCAGCAGGGGTTACAGGGGGCTTATTTCCTACAATGAGCAGTTCTTC.

Here the CDR3 DNA reads TGTGCCAGCAGGCCAACGGGCAATCAGCCCCAGCATTTT. Translation gives CASRPTGNQPQHF. The V and J genes are TRBV27 and TRBJ1-5; no reliable D call. This CDR3 is built from 13 residues. The V and J ends lost 6 bases and 2 bases respectively, with 8 bases between them. Germline CDR1 is MNHEY and CDR2 is SMNVEV (reference sequence).

The CDR3 protein is CASSLWTEHYEQYF. The CDR3 DNA sequence: TGTGCCAGCAGCTTATGGACAGAACACTACGAGCAGTACTTC. This sequence joins TRBV7-2 and TRBJ2-7, with a weak D call TRBD1 (6 bases). This CDR3 has 14 amino acids. The germline V and J ends were trimmed by 2 bases and 3 bases, with 11 bases remaining between them. Germline values: CDR1 SGHTA, CDR2 FQGNSA.

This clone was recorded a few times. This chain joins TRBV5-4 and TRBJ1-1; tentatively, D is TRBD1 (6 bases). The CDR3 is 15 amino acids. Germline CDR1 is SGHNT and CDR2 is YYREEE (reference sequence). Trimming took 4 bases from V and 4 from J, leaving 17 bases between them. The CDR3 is CASSPRDKWPTEAFF. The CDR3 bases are TGTGCCAGCAGCCCCCGGGACAAATGGCCCACTGAAGCTTTCTTT.

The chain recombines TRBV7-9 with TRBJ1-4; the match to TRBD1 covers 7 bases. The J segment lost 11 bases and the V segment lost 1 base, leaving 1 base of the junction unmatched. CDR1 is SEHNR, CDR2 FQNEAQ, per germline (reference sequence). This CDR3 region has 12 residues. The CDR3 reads CASSLEQGKLFF. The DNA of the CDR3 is TGTGCCAGCAGCTTAGAACAGGGGAAACTGTTTTTT.

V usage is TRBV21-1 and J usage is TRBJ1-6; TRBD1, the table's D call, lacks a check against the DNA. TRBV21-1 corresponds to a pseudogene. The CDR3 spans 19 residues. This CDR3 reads CASSKKMSGEERENSPLHF. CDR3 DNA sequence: TGTGCCAGCAGCAAGAAAATGTCAGGGGAAGAAAGGGAGAATTCACCCCTCCACTTT.

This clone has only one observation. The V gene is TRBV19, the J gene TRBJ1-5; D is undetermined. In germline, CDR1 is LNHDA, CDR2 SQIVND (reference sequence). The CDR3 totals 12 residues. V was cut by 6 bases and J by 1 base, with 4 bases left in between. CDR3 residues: CASSVSNQPQHF. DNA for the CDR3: TGTGCCAGTAGCGTCAGCAATCAGCCCCAGCATTTT.

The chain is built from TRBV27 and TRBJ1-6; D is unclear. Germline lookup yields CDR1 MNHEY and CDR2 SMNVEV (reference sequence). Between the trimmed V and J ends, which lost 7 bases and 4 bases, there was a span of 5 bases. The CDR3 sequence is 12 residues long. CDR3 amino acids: CASKQYNSPLHF. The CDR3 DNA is TGTGCCAGCAAACAATATAATTCACCCCTCCACTTT.

CDR3 sequence: CASSSQGESNQPQHF. The CDR3 coding sequence is TGTGCCAGCAGTTCACAGGGGGAGAGCAATCAGCCCCAGCATTTT. The genes are TRBV28 and TRBJ1-5; 8 bases map to TRBD1. Trimming removed 4 bases from V and 1 base from J; junction bases left unmatched: 3. The CDR3 totals 15 residues. CDR1 is MDHEN and CDR2 is SYDVKM in the germline V gene.

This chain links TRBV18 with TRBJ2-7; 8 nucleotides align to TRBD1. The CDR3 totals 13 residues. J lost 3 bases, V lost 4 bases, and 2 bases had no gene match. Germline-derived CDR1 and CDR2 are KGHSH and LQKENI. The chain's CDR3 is CASSLGQDYEQYF. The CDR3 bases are TGTGCCAGCTCACTGGGACAGGACTACGAGCAGTACTTC.

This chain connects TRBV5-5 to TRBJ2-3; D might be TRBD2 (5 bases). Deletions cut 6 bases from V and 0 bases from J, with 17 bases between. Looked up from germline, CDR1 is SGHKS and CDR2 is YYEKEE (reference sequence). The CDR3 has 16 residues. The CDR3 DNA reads TGTGCCAGCAACCCCGCCGGGATTTTTAGCACAGATACGCAGTATTTT. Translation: CASNPAGIFSTDTQYF.

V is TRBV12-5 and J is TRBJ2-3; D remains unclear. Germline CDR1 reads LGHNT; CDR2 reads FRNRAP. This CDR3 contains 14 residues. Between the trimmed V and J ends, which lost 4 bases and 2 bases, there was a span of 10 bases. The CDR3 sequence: CASGSPEFTDTQYF. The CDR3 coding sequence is TGTGCTAGTGGTTCCCCGGAGTTCACAGATACGCAGTATTTT.

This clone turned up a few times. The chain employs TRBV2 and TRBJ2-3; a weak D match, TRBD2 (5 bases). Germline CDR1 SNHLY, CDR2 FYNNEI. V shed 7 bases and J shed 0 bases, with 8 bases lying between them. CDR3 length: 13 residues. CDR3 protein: CASNTGSTDTQYF. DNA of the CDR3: TGTGCCAGCAACACGGGGAGCACAGATACGCAGTATTTT.

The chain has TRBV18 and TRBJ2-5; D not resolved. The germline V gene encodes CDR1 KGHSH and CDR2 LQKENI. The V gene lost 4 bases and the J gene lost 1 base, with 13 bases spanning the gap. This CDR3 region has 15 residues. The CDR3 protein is CASSRVVQPQETQYF. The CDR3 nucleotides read TGTGCCAGCTCACGCGTGGTACAGCCCCAAGAGACCCAGTACTTC.

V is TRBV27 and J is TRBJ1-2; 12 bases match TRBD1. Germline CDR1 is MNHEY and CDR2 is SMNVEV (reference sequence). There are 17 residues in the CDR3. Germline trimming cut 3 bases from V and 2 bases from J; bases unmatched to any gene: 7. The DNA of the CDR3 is TGTGCCAGCAGTTTTCTCCCGGGACAGGGGGCGAACTATGGCTACACCTTC. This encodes CASSFLPGQGANYGYTF.

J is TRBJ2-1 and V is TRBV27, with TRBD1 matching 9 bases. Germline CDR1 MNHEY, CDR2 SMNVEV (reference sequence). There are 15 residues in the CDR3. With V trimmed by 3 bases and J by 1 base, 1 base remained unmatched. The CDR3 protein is CASSLDRGSYNEQFF. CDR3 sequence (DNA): TGTGCCAGCAGTTTGGACAGGGGATCCTACAATGAGCAGTTCTTC.

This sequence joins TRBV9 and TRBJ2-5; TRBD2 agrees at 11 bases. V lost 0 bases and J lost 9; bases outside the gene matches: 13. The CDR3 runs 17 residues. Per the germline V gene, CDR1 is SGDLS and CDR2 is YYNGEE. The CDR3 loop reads CASSVAPTSGGRGAQYF. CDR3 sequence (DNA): TGTGCCAGCAGCGTAGCTCCAACTAGCGGGGGTCGGGGAGCCCAGTACTTC.

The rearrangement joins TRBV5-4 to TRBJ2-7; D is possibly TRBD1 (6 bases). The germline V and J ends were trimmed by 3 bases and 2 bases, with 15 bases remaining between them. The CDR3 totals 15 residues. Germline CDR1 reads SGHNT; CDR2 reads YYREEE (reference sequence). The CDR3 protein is CASSSRLAGAYEQYF. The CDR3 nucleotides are TGTGCCAGCAGCTCGCGGTTGGCAGGGGCCTACGAGCAGTACTTC.

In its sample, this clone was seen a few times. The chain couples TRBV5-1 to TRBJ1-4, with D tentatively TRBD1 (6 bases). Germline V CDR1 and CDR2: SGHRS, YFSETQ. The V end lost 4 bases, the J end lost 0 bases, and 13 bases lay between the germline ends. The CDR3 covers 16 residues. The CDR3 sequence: CASSTDRTSTNEKLFF. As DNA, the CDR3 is TGCGCCAGCAGCACCGACAGGACCTCAACTAATGAAAAACTGTTTTTT.

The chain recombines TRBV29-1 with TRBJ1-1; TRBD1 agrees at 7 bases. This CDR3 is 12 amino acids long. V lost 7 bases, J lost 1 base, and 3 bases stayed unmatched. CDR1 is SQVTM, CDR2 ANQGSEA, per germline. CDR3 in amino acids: CSARQGNTEAFF. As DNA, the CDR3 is TGCAGCGCACGACAGGGGAACACTGAAGCTTTCTTT.

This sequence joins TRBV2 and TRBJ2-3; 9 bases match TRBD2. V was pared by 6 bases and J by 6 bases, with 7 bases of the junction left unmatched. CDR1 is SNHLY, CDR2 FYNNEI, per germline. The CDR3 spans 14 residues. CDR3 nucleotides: TGTGCCAGCAGAGGACGGACTAGCGAGGATACGCAGTATTTT. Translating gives CASRGRTSEDTQYF.

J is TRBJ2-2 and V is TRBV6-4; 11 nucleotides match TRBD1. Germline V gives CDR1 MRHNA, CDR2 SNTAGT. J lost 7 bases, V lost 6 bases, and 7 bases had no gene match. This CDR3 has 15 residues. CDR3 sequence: CASSSDRGRVGELFF. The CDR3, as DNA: TGTGCCAGCAGCTCGGACAGGGGGCGCGTCGGGGAGCTGTTTTTT.